One and the same sample provided the 30 T cell receptor beta chains below, sequenced in a study of T cells in Graves' hyperthyroidism and ophthalmopathy. What was amplified from RNA transcripts were TCR beta CDR3 regions. Primed by the HTBI set, a first-round RT-PCR was run on the TCR CDR3. TCRdb called the multiplex PCR reads again in MiXCR, with one record for every CDR3 protein. The repertoire holds a few hundred thousand distinct CDR3 sequences, with about 16% as singletons. Sequencing input: blood. The receptors were gathered from a woman aged 25 to 45 with Graves' hyperthyroidism.

This clonotype was observed a few times. The chain has TRBV24-1 and TRBJ2-2; 7 bases are a match to TRBD1. The CDR3 is 17 amino acids. Germline lookup yields CDR1 KGHDR and CDR2 SFDVKD. The V and J ends lost 3 bases and 3 bases, in that order; junction bases with no gene match: 9. For the CDR3, the DNA is TGTGCCACCAGTGATGCCTTAGGGACAGCCGACACCGGGGAGCTGTTTTTT. It yields the protein CATSDALGTADTGELFF.

There are a few counts of this clonotype. CDR3 bases: TGTGCCAGCAGTGAAAACAGGGGAACCGAGCAGCCCCAGCATTTT. Protein: CASSENRGTEQPQHF. The chain carries TRBV2 and TRBJ1-5; 7 bases match TRBD1. Trimming took 2 bases from V and 7 from J; bases not matched to a gene: 8. Germline-derived CDR1 and CDR2 are SNHLY and FYNNEI. The CDR3 totals 15 residues.

This clonotype was detected many times. The chain is built from TRBV29-1 and TRBJ2-2; TRBD1 agrees at 8 bases. The CDR3 contains 15 residues. CDR1 and CDR2 (germline): SQVTM, ANQGSEA. Losses at the gene ends were 7 bases for V and 7 bases for J; bases not matched to a gene: 14. CDR3 coding DNA: TGCAGCGCCCCACGGGCAGGGGGCGTCGGCGGGGAGCTGTTTTTT. This encodes CSAPRAGGVGGELFF.

CDR3 nucleotide sequence: TGTGCCAGCGGCACCGACAGGGGCTACGAGCAGTACTTC. Its translation: CASGTDRGYEQYF. The chain recombines TRBV12-3 or TRBV12-4 with TRBJ2-7; 8 bases are shared with TRBD1. This CDR3 has 13 residues. V was pared by 8 bases and J by 3 bases, with 6 bases of the junction left unmatched.

V gene TRBV20-1 combines with J gene TRBJ2-7, with TRBD2 matching over 12 bases. V gave up 4 bases and J gave up 6 bases; unmatched junction bases: 7. The germline gives CDR1 DFQATT, CDR2 SNEGSKA (reference sequence). The CDR3 is 14 amino acids. The CDR3 DNA reads as TGCAGTGCTATCAACCCTAGCGGGAGGGTCGAGCAGTACTTC. This translates into CSAINPSGRVEQYF.

This clonotype was seen only a few times. The chain has TRBV7-2 and TRBJ2-3, with D hard to call. Germline V gives CDR1 SGHTA, CDR2 FQGNSA. This CDR3 contains 13 residues. The ends were cut back, 3 bases at V and 2 bases at J, with 6 bases in the middle. CDR3: CASSFGFTDTQYF. The CDR3 nucleotides are TGTGCCAGCAGCTTCGGATTCACAGATACGCAGTATTTT.

This clonotype was counted at least ten times. The rearrangement links TRBV11-3 to TRBJ2-3; TRBD1 matches 12 bases. CDR1 is SGHNT, CDR2 YENEEA, per germline. The V segment lost 5 bases and the J segment 6 bases; nucleotides outside the gene matches: 9. The CDR3 sequence is 16 residues long. CDR3 in amino acids: CASSLRRDRGPDTQYF. The CDR3 DNA reads as TGTGCCAGCAGCCTTCGCCGGGACAGGGGGCCCGATACGCAGTATTTT.

In its sample, this clonotype was seen many times. The genes are TRBV28 and TRBJ2-7; D is unclear. Trimming shortened V by 5 bases and J by 5 bases, and 19 bases separated the two germline ends. Germline-derived CDR1 and CDR2 are MDHEN and SYDVKM. The CDR3 has 15 amino acids. The CDR3 reads CASSPLVNSFHEQYF. The CDR3 bases are TGTGCCAGCAGTCCCTTGGTGAACAGCTTCCACGAGCAGTACTTC.

This rearrangement joins TRBV29-1 to TRBJ1-2, with 9 bases aligning to TRBD1. Trimming removed 4 bases from V and 0 bases from J; junction bases left unmatched: 15. From germline, CDR1 is SQVTM and CDR2 ANQGSEA. CDR3 length equals 18 residues. CDR3 sequence: CSVVRAGTGRYTNYGYTF. CDR3 DNA sequence: TGCAGCGTTGTAAGAGCCGGGACAGGGCGTTATACTAACTATGGCTACACCTTC.

This clonotype occurred once. The CDR3 loop reads CASSQGLEETQYF. CDR3 coding DNA: TGTGCCAGCAGCCAGGGACTCGAAGAGACCCAGTACTTC. The chain is built from TRBV5-4 and TRBJ2-5, with D perhaps matching TRBD2 (6 bases). Per the germline V gene, CDR1 is SGHNT and CDR2 is YYREEE (reference sequence). Deletions cut 4 bases from V and 3 bases from J, with 10 bases between. The CDR3 totals 13 residues.

This clonotype was detected many times. V is TRBV7-9 and J is TRBJ2-7, with 7 nucleotides matching TRBD2. This CDR3 has 15 amino acids. V was clipped by 2 bases and J by 3 bases; unmatched bases: 7. Germline CDR1 is SEHNR and CDR2 is FQNEAQ (reference sequence). Here the CDR3 reads CASSLLREVGYEQYF. The CDR3 DNA reads TGTGCCAGCAGCTTACTACGGGAGGTGGGCTACGAGCAGTACTTC.

This clonotype was detected a few times. The rearrangement uses TRBV18 and TRBJ1-2, with unresolved D. V dropped 3 bases and J dropped 8 bases, with 7 bases sitting between them. This CDR3 spans 11 amino acids. Per the germline V gene, CDR1 is KGHSH and CDR2 is LQKENI. The CDR3 reads CASSPLDGYTF. The CDR3 DNA is TGTGCCAGCTCACCGTTAGACGGCTACACCTTC.

This clonotype was seen a handful of times. The chain employs TRBV7-9 and TRBJ2-7; 11 bases line up with TRBD2. Per germline, CDR1 SEHNR and CDR2 FQNEAQ (reference sequence). Germline trimming cut 3 bases from V and 3 bases from J; bases unmatched to any gene: 10. The CDR3 runs 17 residues. The CDR3 protein is CASSFGVGTSGIYEQYF. The CDR3, as DNA: TGTGCCAGCAGCTTTGGAGTAGGGACTAGCGGCATCTACGAGCAGTACTTC.

Comments on this clonotype: With a much larger clone just one base away, this may be a read error. The chain links TRBV20-1 to TRBJ2-2, with TRBD2 matching over 7 bases. The CDR3 runs to 16 residues. Germline V gene lookup returns CDR1 DFQATT and CDR2 SNEGSKA (reference sequence). Written as DNA, the CDR3 is TGCAGTGCTAGAGGTCTTAGAAGCGGGAACGCCGGGGAGCTGTTTTTT. Residues: CSARGLRSGNAGELFF.

CDR3: CASSLTHRPGDEKLFF. The DNA of the CDR3 is TGTGCCAGCAGCTTAACTCATCGGCCAGGGGATGAAAAACTGTTTTTT. The chain carries TRBV7-8 and TRBJ1-4, with D possibly matching TRBD1 (6 bases). Germline-derived CDR1 and CDR2 are SGHVS and FQNEAQ. Trimming took 2 bases from V and 6 from J, leaving 16 bases between them. This CDR3 contains 16 residues. Using reference TRBV7-8 and TRBJ1-4 for the parts outside the CDR3, the full variable domain is GAGVSQSPRYKVAKRGQDVALRCDPISGHVSLFWYQQALGQGPEFLTYFQNEAQLDKSGLPSDRFFAERPEGSVSTLKIQRTQQEDSAVYLCASSLTHRPGDEKLFFGSGTQLSVL.

V usage is TRBV11-3 and J usage is TRBJ2-1, with 11 bases identical to TRBD2. There are 14 residues in the CDR3. Germline V lookup: CDR1 SGHNT, CDR2 YENEEA. V lost 0 bases to trimming and J lost 10 bases; unmatched junction nucleotides: 2. The CDR3 DNA reads as TGTGCCAGCAGCTTAGACGCTAGCGGGAGGGAGCAGTTCTTC. The encoded protein is CASSLDASGREQFF. The entire variable domain, with the rest obtained from reference TRBV11-3 and TRBJ2-1, is as follows: EAGVVQSPRYKIIEKKQPVAFWCNPISGHNTLYWYLQNLGQGPELLIRYENEEAVDDSQLPKDRFSAERLKGVDSTLKIQPAELGDSAVYLCASSLDASGREQFFGPGTRLTVL.

This clonotype was counted ten times or more. The rearrangement uses TRBV10-2 and TRBJ2-3, with a weak D call TRBD2 (6 bases). CDR1 and CDR2 from the germline V gene are WSHSY and SAAADI. The CDR3 contains 13 residues. V lost 0 bases and J 5 bases, leaving 6 bases between the germline ends. The CDR3 loop reads CASSESRGDTQYF. In DNA form, the CDR3 reads TGCGCCAGCAGTGAGTCGCGGGGAGATACGCAGTATTTT.

In its sample, this clonotype was seen many times. The chain has TRBV18 and TRBJ2-7; D not certain. V was pared by 2 bases and J by 6 bases, with 11 bases between. Germline V gene sequence: CDR1 KGHSH, CDR2 LQKENI. This CDR3 region has 13 residues. The DNA of the CDR3 is TGTGCCAGCTCACCAAGCGACACCCGCGAGCAGTACTTC. Its protein product is CASSPSDTREQYF.

This chain connects TRBV5-5 to TRBJ1-5; D is unclear. CDR1 and CDR2 from the germline V gene are SGHKS and YYEKEE (reference sequence). This CDR3 has 14 residues. Trimming took 5 bases from V and 6 from J, leaving 15 bases between them. CDR3 nucleotides: TGTGCCAGCAGTACCTCGGTAGGTATTCAGCCCCAGCATTTT. Encoded protein: CASSTSVGIQPQHF.

This clonotype was recorded many times. This sequence joins TRBV7-8 and TRBJ1-1; 12 nucleotides agree with TRBD1. The CDR3 covers 17 residues. The germline V gene has CDR1 SGHVS and CDR2 FQNEAQ. V was pared by 6 bases and J by 4 bases, with 12 bases of the junction left unmatched. The CDR3 sequence: CASRLSRDRGLITEAFF. The DNA for the CDR3 is TGTGCCAGCAGACTGTCCCGGGACAGGGGGCTTATCACTGAAGCTTTCTTT.

This clonotype has at least ten counts. This chain connects TRBV5-1 to TRBJ2-1, with 10 nucleotides matching TRBD1. In germline, CDR1 is SGHRS, CDR2 YFSETQ. With V trimmed by 0 bases and J by 2 bases, 2 bases remained unmatched. The CDR3 contains 16 residues. CDR3 DNA sequence: TGCGCCAGCAGCTTGGACGGGACAGGGGCCTACAATGAGCAGTTCTTC. As protein: CASSLDGTGAYNEQFF.

This clonotype has at least ten counts. The chain recombines TRBV3-1 with TRBJ1-1; 7 positions agree with TRBD1. Germline V gene lookup returns CDR1 LGHDT and CDR2 YNNKEL (reference sequence). CDR3 length: 16 residues. J gave up 0 bases and V 1 base, and 5 bases lay outside the gene matches. The DNA of the CDR3 is TGTGCCAGCAGCCAAGGGGACAGCTTCATGAACACTGAAGCTTTCTTT. It codes for CASSQGDSFMNTEAFF.

Ten or more counts support this clonotype. The chain combines TRBV27 with TRBJ2-7, with D possibly matching TRBD2 (6 bases). The CDR3 sequence is 15 residues long. The germline V gene encodes CDR1 MNHEY and CDR2 SMNVEV (reference sequence). Trimming shortened V by 5 bases and J by 2 bases, and 16 bases separated the two germline ends. The CDR3 DNA is TGTGCCAGCAGTATCGAGTCGGGAGTCACCTACGAGCAGTACTTC. This codes for CASSIESGVTYEQYF.

The chain employs TRBV28 and TRBJ1-1, with TRBD1 as a possible D gene (6 bases). The CDR3 covers 15 residues. Trimming removed 4 bases from V and 3 bases from J, with 15 bases in between. CDR1 is MDHEN and CDR2 is SYDVKM in the germline V gene. In DNA form, the CDR3 reads TGTGCCAGCAGTTCCATACAGGGTTTCGACACTGAAGCTTTCTTT. Protein: CASSSIQGFDTEAFF.

This clonotype was picked up many times. The chain combines TRBV9 with TRBJ2-5, with a tentative D call TRBD2 (5 bases). Trimming stripped 2 bases from V and 5 bases from J, with 13 bases between. Germline lookup yields CDR1 SGDLS and CDR2 YYNGEE. The CDR3 covers 14 residues. This chain's CDR3 is CASSVGGSMETQYF. DNA for the CDR3: TGTGCCAGCAGCGTCGGTGGGAGTATGGAGACCCAGTACTTC.

This clonotype has only a few counts. The chain links TRBV24-1 to TRBJ1-5; D perhaps matches TRBD1 (5 bases). The CDR3 spans 14 residues. Deletions cut 7 bases from V and 3 bases from J, with 12 bases between. Germline values: CDR1 KGHDR, CDR2 SFDVKD. The CDR3 region is CATSKTENNQPQHF. As DNA, the CDR3 is TGTGCCACCAGCAAGACAGAAAACAATCAGCCCCAGCATTTT.

This clonotype was detected a few times. The chain combines TRBV27 with TRBJ2-3; D is tentatively TRBD1 or TRBD2 (6 bases each). V lost 5 bases and J 3 bases, leaving 18 bases between the germline ends. The CDR3 is 16 amino acids. CDR1 and CDR2 from the germline V gene are MNHEY and SMNVEV (reference sequence). CDR3 DNA: TGTGCCAGCAGTCCCGATTGGGGGGCTGAGACAGATACGCAGTATTTT. This gives the protein CASSPDWGAETDTQYF.

This clonotype appeared a few times. This sequence joins TRBV4-2 and TRBJ2-2; weak D call: TRBD2 (6 bases). In germline, CDR1 is LGHNA, CDR2 YNFKEQ. This CDR3 is 15 amino acids long. The germline V and J ends were trimmed by 1 base and 7 bases, with 13 bases remaining between them. In DNA, the CDR3 is TGTGCCAGCAGCCAAGGGACTACCCACCTCGGGGAGCTGTTTTTT. Protein: CASSQGTTHLGELFF.

The chain recombines TRBV10-3 with TRBJ2-5; D remains ambiguous. The germline CDR1 and CDR2 sequences are ENHRY and SYGVKD. The CDR3 length is 13 residues. V lost 3 bases, J lost 2 bases, and 7 bases lay in between. The CDR3 DNA is TGTGCCATCAGTGAAGACGGGCAAGAGACCCAGTACTTC. Its protein product is CAISEDGQETQYF.

This clonotype was seen only a few times. The chain has TRBV7-3 and TRBJ2-2; 15 nucleotides align to TRBD2. Germline V gene sequence: CDR1 SGHTA, CDR2 FQGTGA. The CDR3 spans 16 residues. Germline trimming cut 4 bases from V and 6 bases from J; bases unmatched to any gene: 3. CDR3 nucleotides: TGTGCCAGCAGCTGTGGACTAGCGGGAGGGCCCGGGGAGCTGTTTTTT. Protein: CASSCGLAGGPGELFF.